The 9 T cell receptor beta chains listed next were all sequenced from one sample in a study of OX40 agonist ivuxolimab in advanced cancers. TCRdb keeps only in-frame clones here, not all; method: immunoSEQ multiplex PCR. Of about 29,000 clones in the sample, 80% to 95% were seen once. The sequencing here drew on CD4+ or CD8+ T cells sorted from blood, taken in a trial of the OX40 agonist ivuxolimab. Every receptor here comes from an adult with an advanced solid tumor such as melanoma, head and neck, liver or kidney cancer.

This chain joins TRBV27 and TRBJ2-3; D perhaps matches TRBD2 (5 bases). The CDR3 is 17 residues long. The V end was cut by 6 bases, the J end by 2 bases, with 21 bases between. Germline lookup yields CDR1 MNHEY and CDR2 SMNVEV (reference sequence). In DNA form, the CDR3 reads TGTGCCAGCAGCAATAGCGAACCCTGGTCATACACAGATACGCAGTATTTT. Translating it yields CASSNSEPWSYTDTQYF.

This chain links TRBV4-2 with TRBJ1-2; D is undetermined. The length of the CDR3 is 16 residues. Trimming removed 1 base from V and 2 bases from J, with 14 bases in between. Germline V CDR1 and CDR2: LGHNA, YNFKEQ. Here the CDR3 DNA reads TGTGCCAGCAGCCAAGGTGAGCAATCCGGAAACTATGGCTACACCTTC. It translates to CASSQGEQSGNYGYTF.

V gene TRBV19 combines with J gene TRBJ1-3, with D unclear. The CDR3 is made up of 15 amino acids. Trimming removed 3 bases at V and 0 bases at J, with 9 bases between. The germline V gene has CDR1 LNHDA and CDR2 SQIVND (reference sequence). CDR3 protein: CASSISSYSGNTIYF. The CDR3 coding sequence is TGTGCCAGTAGTATCTCCAGTTACTCTGGAAACACCATATATTTT.

This chain uses TRBV5-5 with TRBJ2-5, with D maybe TRBD2 (5 bases). Per germline, CDR1 SGHKS and CDR2 YYEKEE (reference sequence). CDR3 length equals 15 residues. The V gene lost 2 bases and the J gene lost 4 bases, with 15 bases spanning the gap. The CDR3 spells CASSFRQEVPETQYF. CDR3 in DNA: TGTGCCAGCAGCTTCAGGCAGGAGGTCCCAGAGACCCAGTACTTC.

This rearrangement joins TRBV19 to TRBJ2-2, with D possibly matching TRBD2 (5 bases). CDR1 is LNHDA and CDR2 is SQIVND in the germline V gene (reference sequence). The V gene lost 7 bases and the J gene lost 4 bases, with 19 bases spanning the gap. CDR3 length: 16 residues. The CDR3 nucleotides are TGTGCCAGTACAGGCCCCTTCCTAGAGGGCACCGGGGAGCTGTTTTTT. It yields the protein CASTGPFLEGTGELFF. Full variable domain (missing parts from reference TRBV19 and TRBJ2-2): DGGITQSPKYLFRKEGQNVTLSCEQNLNHDAMYWYRQDPGQGLRLIYYSQIVNDFQKGDIAEGYSVSREKKESFPLTVTSAQKNPTAFYLCASTGPFLEGTGELFFGEGSRLTVL.

This sequence joins TRBV30 and TRBJ1-1; D not certain. Trimming left V 2 bases short and J 4 bases short, with 11 bases between. Germline V gene lookup returns CDR1 GTSNPN and CDR2 SVGIG (reference sequence). The CDR3 length is 13 residues. In DNA, the CDR3 is TGTGCCTGGAGTTTAGCCCGGAGCACTGAAGCTTTCTTT. Translating gives CAWSLARSTEAFF.

In this sample, this clone turned up once. This chain joins TRBV4-1 and TRBJ2-5, with 7 bases lining up with TRBD1. The CDR3 has 15 residues. J was trimmed by 4 bases and V by 0 bases; bases with no gene match: 5. Germline V gives CDR1 MGHRA, CDR2 YSYEKL. DNA for the CDR3: TGCGCCAGCAGCCAAGATTCGCAGGGGGTAGAGACCCAGTACTTC. Protein product: CASSQDSQGVETQYF.

This chain links TRBV6-1 with TRBJ2-5; D not resolved. Deletions cut 1 base from V and 0 bases from J, with 9 bases between. Germline CDR1 is MNHNS and CDR2 is SASEGT. The CDR3 has 15 amino acids. CDR3 region: CASSEVSWYQETQYF. The CDR3 region has the DNA TGTGCCAGCAGTGAAGTGTCCTGGTACCAAGAGACCCAGTACTTC.

J is TRBJ2-1 and V is TRBV19, with a possible D match to TRBD1 (5 bases). The CDR3 consists of 13 residues. V was trimmed by 2 bases and J by 4 bases, leaving 6 bases between them. The germline CDR1 and CDR2 sequences are LNHDA and SQIVND (reference sequence). The CDR3 DNA follows: TGTGCCAGTAGTATAAGACAGTACAATGAGCAGTTCTTC. Translating it yields CASSIRQYNEQFF.